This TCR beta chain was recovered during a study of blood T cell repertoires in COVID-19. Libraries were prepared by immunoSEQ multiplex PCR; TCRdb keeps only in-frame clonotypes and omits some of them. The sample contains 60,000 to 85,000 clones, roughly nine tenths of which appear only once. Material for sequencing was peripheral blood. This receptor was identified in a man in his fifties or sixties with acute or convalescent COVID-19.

The CDR3 DNA reads as TGTGCCAGCAGCTTAGCCCCCGTTGGAGGGACTGAAGCTTTCTTT. It yields the protein CASSLAPVGGTEAFF. This chain uses TRBV7-6 with TRBJ1-1; D gene ambiguous. This CDR3 is built from 15 residues. V shed 0 bases and J shed 5 bases, with 13 bases lying between them. Per germline, CDR1 SGHVS and CDR2 FNYEAQ.